The TCR beta chain described here comes from a study of vaccination and CD4 T cells after COVID-19. Turning to this clonotype: The antigen is undetermined.

Treatment noted: roughly 10-day PBMC culture with coronavirus spike peptide pools or control peptides (ViraFEST assay). With the Oncomine TCR Beta short-read assay, DNA from cultured CD4+ T cells was sequenced. Someone extracted genomic DNA from cultured CD4+ T cells. A single record per CDR3 protein comes from TCRdb applying MiXCR to the PCR reads. In the table there are around 15,000 distinct CDR3 sequences, approximately 26% of which are singletons. Germline-derived CDR1 and CDR2 are SGHTA and FQGNSA. Trimming shortened V by 3 bases and J by 7 bases, and 25 bases separated the two germline ends. The CDR3 is made up of 19 amino acids.

The receptor was isolated from a human donor with COVID-19. The chain joins TRBV7-2 to TRBJ1-6, with a weak D call TRBD1 (5 bases). Specimen: cultured CD4+ T cells from blood. The chain's CDR3 is CASSFGVGGWAGRNSPLHF. The CDR3 nucleotides read TGTGCCAGCAGCTTCGGGGTTGGGGGGTGGGCAGGGAGGAATTCACCCCTCCACTTT.